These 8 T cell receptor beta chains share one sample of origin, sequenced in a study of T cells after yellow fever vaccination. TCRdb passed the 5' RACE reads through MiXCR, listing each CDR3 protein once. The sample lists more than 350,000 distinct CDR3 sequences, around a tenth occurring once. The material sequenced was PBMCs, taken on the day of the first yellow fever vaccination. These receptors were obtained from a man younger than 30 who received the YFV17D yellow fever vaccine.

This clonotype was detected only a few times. CDR3 in amino acids: CASRIRGESNTGELFF. The CDR3 DNA sequence: TGTGCCAGCAGAATACGGGGGGAGTCCAACACCGGGGAGCTGTTTTTT. The chain joins TRBV12-3 or TRBV12-4 to TRBJ2-2, with 7 bases lining up with TRBD2. Unmatched junction bases numbered 9, after V lost 6 bases and J lost 2 bases. The CDR3 is 16 residues long.

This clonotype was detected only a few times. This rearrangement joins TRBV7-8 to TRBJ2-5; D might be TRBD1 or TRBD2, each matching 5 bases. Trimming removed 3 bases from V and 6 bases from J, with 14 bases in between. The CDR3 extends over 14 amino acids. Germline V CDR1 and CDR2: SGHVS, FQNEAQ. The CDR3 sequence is CASSFLGVAKTQYF. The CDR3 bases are TGTGCCAGCAGCTTCCTGGGGGTCGCAAAGACCCAGTACTTC.

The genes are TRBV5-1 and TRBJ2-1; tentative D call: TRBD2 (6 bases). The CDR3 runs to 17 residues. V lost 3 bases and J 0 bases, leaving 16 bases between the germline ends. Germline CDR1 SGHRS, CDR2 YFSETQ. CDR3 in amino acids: CASSSDIAASSYNEQFF. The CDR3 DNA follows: TGCGCCAGCAGCTCCGATATAGCGGCCAGCTCCTACAATGAGCAGTTCTTC.

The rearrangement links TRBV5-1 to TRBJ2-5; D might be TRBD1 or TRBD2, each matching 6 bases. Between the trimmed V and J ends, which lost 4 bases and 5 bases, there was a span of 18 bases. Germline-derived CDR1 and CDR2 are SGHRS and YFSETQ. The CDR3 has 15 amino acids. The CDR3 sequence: CASSTSGGLWETQYF. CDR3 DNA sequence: TGCGCCAGCAGCACCAGTGGGGGGCTGTGGGAGACCCAGTACTTC.

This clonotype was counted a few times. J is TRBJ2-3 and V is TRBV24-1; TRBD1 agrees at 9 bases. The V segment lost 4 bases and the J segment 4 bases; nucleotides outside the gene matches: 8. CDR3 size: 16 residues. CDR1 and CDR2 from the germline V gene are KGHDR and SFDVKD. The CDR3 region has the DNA TGTGCCACCAGTGACACCGGGACAGGGAACTCAGATACGCAGTATTTT. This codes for CATSDTGTGNSDTQYF.

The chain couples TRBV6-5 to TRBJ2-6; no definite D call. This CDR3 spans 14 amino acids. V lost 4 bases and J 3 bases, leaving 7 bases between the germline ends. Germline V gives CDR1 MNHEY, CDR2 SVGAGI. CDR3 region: CASSSGVGANVLTF. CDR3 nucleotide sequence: TGTGCCAGCAGTTCGGGTGTTGGGGCCAACGTCCTGACTTTC.

The CDR3 here is CASSPFAPSSPLHF. Written as DNA, the CDR3 is TGCGCCAGCAGCCCCTTCGCACCTAGTTCACCCCTCCACTTT. This chain connects TRBV4-1 to TRBJ1-6; D gene uncertain. V lost 4 bases and J lost 9, with 13 bases in between. This CDR3 has 14 amino acids. Germline V lookup: CDR1 MGHRA, CDR2 YSYEKL.

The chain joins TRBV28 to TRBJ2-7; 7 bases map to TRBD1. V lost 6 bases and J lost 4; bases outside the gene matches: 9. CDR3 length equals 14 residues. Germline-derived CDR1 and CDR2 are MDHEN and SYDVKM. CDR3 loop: CASSKGGTGYEQYV. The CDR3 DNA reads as TGTGCCAGCAGCAAAGGGGGCACTGGTTACGAGCAGTACGTC.